This T cell receptor beta chain was obtained from a study of blood T cells in healthy people across ages. Combining a sample-barcoded 5' primer with a J-beta primer mix, a second PCR ran for about 6 to 11 cycles. One entry per CDR3 protein results from TCRdb running MiXCR on the 5' RACE reads. The table lists about 290,000 distinct CDR3 sequences, roughly 29% of them singletons. Germline V gives CDR1 SQVTM, CDR2 ANQGSEA. The CDR3 consists of 13 residues. The sequence derives from an older woman in good health. This chain uses TRBV29-1 with TRBJ2-1; D unresolved. With the DNA end fitting TRBJ2-7 better, the J assignment may be wrong. The sequencing sample was made of blood. The CDR3 loop reads CSVEDPRSYEQYV. The CDR3 DNA follows: TGCAGCGTTGAAGACCCACGGAGCTACGAGCAGTACGTC.